This T cell receptor (beta chain) was captured in a study of T cell clonality in common variable immunodeficiency. Study-wide points: CVID subjects showed higher TCRbeta clonality than healthy controls. In common variable immunodeficiency, TCR beta chains reportedly carried fewer deletions and N-nucleotide insertions.

This clone was counted a few times. Its specificity is not known. The read finishes 3 residues shy of the CDR3 end, and the germline J gene is used to complete it. Equal genomic DNA amounts from CVID and control samples were sequenced. Profiled with immunoSEQ multiplex PCR; TCRdb holds only in-frame clones, not every one. The repertoire has about 52,000 clones, none seen only once; the ten largest take 2% to 2.5%. The V segment lost 3 bases and the J segment 2 bases; nucleotides outside the gene matches: 2. The CDR3 length is 14 residues. Germline V gene data show CDR1 as SGHAT and CDR2 as FQDESV (reference sequence).

The sequenced sample was peripheral blood mononuclear cells. This chain joins TRBV11-1 and TRBJ2-7; TRBD1 matches 9 bases. This clonotype originated in a person aged 18 to 75 in good health. The CDR3 loop is CASSFDRGAYEQYF. CDR3 bases read: TGTGCCAGCAGCTTTGACAGGGGGGCCTACGAG.